The sequence of this T cell receptor (beta chain) was determined in a study of OX40 agonist ivuxolimab in advanced cancers. For the study at large: One hepatocellular carcinoma and a couple of cutaneous melanoma patients partially responded.

TCRdb keeps only in-frame clones here, not all; method: immunoSEQ multiplex PCR. The sample carries approximately 80,000 clones, about 85% recorded once. If patients had autoimmune disease history or systemic immunosuppression, they were excluded. The germline V and J ends were trimmed by 2 bases and 2 bases, with 9 bases remaining between them. In germline, CDR1 is ENHRY, CDR2 SYGVKD. The CDR3 runs 14 residues. This clone has only one observation. The TCR sequence derives from an adult with an advanced solid tumor such as melanoma, head and neck, liver or kidney cancer. Sequencing was performed on CD4+ or CD8+ T cells sorted from blood, taken in a trial of the OX40 agonist ivuxolimab. This chain uses TRBV10-3 with TRBJ2-5, with D tentatively TRBD1 (5 bases). The CDR3 loop is CAISEEDRQETQYF. CDR3 sequence (DNA): TGTGCCATCAGTGAGGAAGACAGACAAGAGACCCAGTACTTC.